Below are 25 T cell receptor beta chains sequenced from a single sample in a study of T cell repertoires in cytomegalovirus infection (dated by TCRdb to the late 2010s). Interpreted using the paper, the treatment or condition label stands for: in vitro stimulation with specific CMV peptide epitopes to enrich CMV-specific T cells. This sample was sequenced with an Illumina HiSeq 1500. TCRdb redid the processing of the public reads, applying fastp at Q25 and MiXCR, and retained in-frame beta chains. Records with the same CDR3 protein are collapsed into one entry carrying the most frequent genes and DNA. This sample comprises around 89,000 distinct CDR3 sequences, approximately 30% of them detected only once. Together, the top ten hold over 60% of the sample. Antigen specificity for these receptors is unknown. Specimen: CD8+ T cells from cultured PBMCs, collected from culture after CMV antigen stimulation. The receptor set was obtained from a human donor in good health (CMV status not recorded). Some clones in this sample may be carry-over from other donors' samples.

CDR3 sequence: CASKPGQGAKNIQYF. The DNA of the CDR3 is TGCGCCAGCAAACCGGGACAGGGGGCCAAAAACATTCAGTACTTC. The rearrangement links TRBV10-2 to TRBJ2-4, with TRBD1 matching over 10 bases. Germline loops: CDR1 WSHSY, CDR2 SAAADI. V shed 7 bases and J 1 base; nucleotides not matched to a gene: 4. CDR3 length equals 15 residues.

This chain joins TRBV6-5 and TRBJ1-2, with a tentative D call TRBD1 (5 bases). Trimming took off 3 bases at V and 5 bases at J, with 16 bases between the two ends. This CDR3 contains 15 residues. The germline V gene has CDR1 MNHEY and CDR2 SVGAGI. In DNA form, the CDR3 reads TGTGCCAGCAGTTATGGGGATTGGGGCATTTATGGCTACACCTTC. Translation: CASSYGDWGIYGYTF.

This clonotype was recorded a few times. The J gene is TRBJ2-2, the V gene TRBV19; 9 nucleotides align to TRBD2. Germline-derived CDR1 and CDR2 are LNHDA and SQIVND (reference sequence). J lost 4 bases, V lost 0 bases, and 15 bases had no gene match. The CDR3 loop spans 20 amino acids. DNA of the CDR3: TGTGCCAGTAGTATAGATCGGCGGTTAGTCTTAGCGGGGGTCACCGGGGAGCTGTTTTTT. Its translation is CASSIDRRLVLAGVTGELFF.

In its sample, this clonotype was seen many times. The chain combines TRBV7-9 with TRBJ1-2, with D perhaps matching TRBD1 (6 bases). Trimming stripped 5 bases from V and 0 bases from J, with 16 bases between. Looked up from germline, CDR1 is SEHNR and CDR2 is FQNEAQ (reference sequence). The CDR3 has 16 residues. Written as DNA, the CDR3 is TGTGCCAGCAGCGCGTTGGACAGATGGTCTAACTATGGCTACACCTTC. This translates into CASSALDRWSNYGYTF. The variable domain in full, completed from reference TRBV7-9 and TRBJ1-2, reads DTGVSQNPRHKITKRGQNVTFRCDPISEHNRLYWYRQTLGQGPEFLTYFQNEAQLEKSRLLSDRFSAERPKGSFSTLEIQRTEQGDSAMYLCASSALDRWSNYGYTFGSGTRLTVV.

J is TRBJ2-1 and V is TRBV19; either TRBD1 or TRBD2 may supply D (5 bases each). Looked up from germline, CDR1 is LNHDA and CDR2 is SQIVND (reference sequence). V gave up 4 bases and J gave up 3 bases, with 13 bases separating them. The CDR3 length is 15 residues. The DNA of the CDR3 is TGTGCCAGTAGTACCGGGACCCTAGACTACAATGAGCAGTTCTTC. Its protein is CASSTGTLDYNEQFF.

This clonotype was observed at least ten times. The rearrangement joins TRBV7-6 to TRBJ1-5; tentatively, D is TRBD1 (5 bases). Germline V CDR1 and CDR2: SGHVS, FNYEAQ. The CDR3 has 17 residues. The V and J ends lost 5 bases and 0 bases respectively, with 17 bases between them. CDR3 nucleotide sequence: TGTGCCAGCAGCCCCTGGCAGGGATATGATAGCAATCAGCCCCAGCATTTT. The encoded protein is CASSPWQGYDSNQPQHF.

The V call is TRBV12-3 or TRBV12-4, the J call TRBJ2-1; no reliable D call. CDR3 length equals 14 residues. Trimming left V 5 bases short and J 7 bases short, with 15 bases between. The CDR3 DNA reads TGTGCCAGCAGTCTGTCCCCGCTTGGGAATGAGCAGTTCTTC. Its translation: CASSLSPLGNEQFF.

This clonotype was seen at least ten times. As DNA, the CDR3 is TGTGCCAGCAGCACCCCGGGACAGAATAACAATGAGCAGTTCTTC. Protein sequence: CASSTPGQNNNEQFF. The genes are TRBV7-6 and TRBJ2-1, with TRBD1 matching over 7 bases. Germline-derived CDR1 and CDR2 are SGHVS and FNYEAQ. Trimming at V came to 5 bases and at J to 5 bases, leaving 9 bases not matched to a gene. There are 15 residues in the CDR3.

CDR3 DNA: TGTGCCCAGGACAGGGGGCATGGCTACACCTTC. This gives the protein CAQDRGHGYTF. This rearrangement joins TRBV30 to TRBJ1-2, with 11 bases fitting TRBD1. CDR1 GTSNPN and CDR2 SVGIG come from the germline V gene (reference sequence). The CDR3 consists of 11 residues. Unmatched junction bases numbered 2, after V lost 8 bases and J lost 6 bases.

In its sample, this clonotype was seen many times. The chain carries TRBV12-3 or TRBV12-4 and TRBJ1-1, with no clear D. The CDR3 is 14 residues long. Deletions cut 3 bases from V and 0 bases from J, with 8 bases between. CDR3 amino acids: CASSFYGMNTEAFF. The CDR3 nucleotides are TGTGCCAGCAGTTTCTATGGGATGAACACTGAAGCTTTCTTT.

V gene TRBV6-1 combines with J gene TRBJ2-7; D possibly corresponds to TRBD1 (5 bases). Germline values: CDR1 MNHNS, CDR2 SASEGT. This CDR3 has 14 amino acids. Trimming took 3 bases from V and 2 from J, leaving 11 bases between them. CDR3: CASSETATTYEQYF. The DNA of the CDR3 is TGTGCCAGCAGTGAGACAGCAACCACCTACGAGCAGTACTTC.

This clonotype was observed many times. V and J are TRBV11-1 and TRBJ2-7; 8 bases match TRBD1. From germline, CDR1 is SGHAT and CDR2 FQDESV (reference sequence). The CDR3 totals 17 residues. V trimming: 0 bases; J trimming: 4 bases; junction bases outside the gene matches: 11. CDR3 residues: CASSLATLGWTGYEQYF. CDR3 sequence (DNA): TGTGCCAGCAGCTTAGCGACCCTAGGATGGACAGGGTACGAGCAGTACTTC.

J is TRBJ1-6 and V is TRBV11-2; D not certain. The CDR3 covers 13 residues. Per germline, CDR1 SGHAT and CDR2 FQNNGV. Trimming removed 7 bases from V and 4 bases from J, with 8 bases in between. The CDR3 nucleotides read TGTGCCAGCACACCGGGGTATAATTCACCCCTCCACTTT. The encoded protein is CASTPGYNSPLHF.

This rearrangement joins TRBV29-1 to TRBJ2-7; TRBD1 or TRBD2 may be the D gene (5 bases each). Per germline, CDR1 SQVTM and CDR2 ANQGSEA. V was shortened by 6 bases and J by 3 bases, with 12 bases between the two germline ends. The CDR3 extends over 12 amino acids. The DNA of the CDR3 is TGCAGCGTCCGGGACGGTGACTACGAGCAGTACTTC. It is translated as CSVRDGDYEQYF.

V and J are TRBV27 and TRBJ2-7; D not certain. Germline-derived CDR1 and CDR2 are MNHEY and SMNVEV (reference sequence). Trimming removed 5 bases from V and 6 bases from J, with 14 bases in between. The CDR3 is made up of 13 amino acids. CDR3: CASSPRKGLEQYF. The CDR3 DNA reads TGTGCCAGCAGTCCCCGTAAAGGCCTCGAGCAGTACTTC.

This clonotype was observed a handful of times. The chain combines TRBV19 with TRBJ1-1, with D possibly TRBD1 on 5 matching bases. Trimming shortened V by 3 bases and J by 1 base, and 15 bases separated the two germline ends. Germline V gene data show CDR1 as LNHDA and CDR2 as SQIVND (reference sequence). The CDR3 consists of 16 residues. CDR3 sequence reads: CASSIRQGPRNTEAFF. CDR3 nucleotides: TGTGCCAGTAGTATTCGGCAGGGACCGAGGAACACTGAAGCTTTCTTT.

The chain is built from TRBV20-1 and TRBJ2-7; D call uncertain. CDR3 size: 15 residues. Trimming cost V 5 bases and J 2 bases, with 19 bases left between them. Germline assignment: CDR1 DFQATT and CDR2 SNEGSKA (reference sequence). CDR3 protein: CSAPTAQSMTYEQYF. The CDR3 DNA follows: TGCAGTGCTCCAACGGCACAGTCCATGACCTACGAGCAGTACTTC.

The rearrangement uses TRBV7-9 and TRBJ1-1; TRBD1 might be the D (6 bases). The V and J ends lost 4 bases and 0 bases respectively, with 15 bases between them. This CDR3 spans 16 amino acids. Germline CDR1 reads SEHNR; CDR2 reads FQNEAQ (reference sequence). The CDR3 DNA reads as TGTGCCAGCAGCTGGGCCGTAACAGGGATGAACACTGAAGCTTTCTTT. It codes for CASSWAVTGMNTEAFF.

This clonotype was seen a few times. This chain uses TRBV9 with TRBJ2-5, with D perhaps TRBD1 (6 bases). Germline V gene sequence: CDR1 SGDLS, CDR2 YYNGEE. This CDR3 comprises 13 residues. Trimming took off 0 bases at V and 6 bases at J, with 9 bases between the two ends. The CDR3, as DNA: TGTGCCAGCAGCGTAGATCAGGGGAAGACCCAGTACTTC. It encodes CASSVDQGKTQYF.

The V call is TRBV5-4, the J call TRBJ2-5; D could derive from TRBD1 or TRBD2 (7 bases each). Trimming took off 0 bases at V and 5 bases at J, with 11 bases between the two ends. The CDR3 has 14 amino acids. Germline loops: CDR1 SGHNT, CDR2 YYREEE (reference sequence). CDR3 DNA sequence: TGTGCCAGCAGCTTGGTTCAGGGGGGGGAGACCCAGTACTTC. This gives the protein CASSLVQGGETQYF.

This clonotype was picked up many times. The chain has TRBV20-1 and TRBJ1-6; D possibly corresponds to TRBD1 (5 bases). There are 14 residues in the CDR3. Germline-derived CDR1 and CDR2 are DFQATT and SNEGSKA (reference sequence). V was cut by 0 bases and J by 10 bases, with 13 bases left in between. The CDR3 here is CSARDLDTWSPLHF. CDR3 coding DNA: TGCAGTGCTAGAGATCTGGACACTTGGTCACCCCTCCACTTT.

This clonotype has ten or more counts. The V gene is TRBV29-1, the J gene TRBJ1-1, with D unresolved. Trimming shortened V by 8 bases and J by 0 bases, and 13 bases separated the two germline ends. The CDR3 spans 13 residues. CDR1 and CDR2 from the germline V gene are SQVTM and ANQGSEA. This CDR3 reads CSSDPAVNTEAFF. In DNA form, the CDR3 reads TGCAGCAGCGACCCGGCGGTGAACACTGAAGCTTTCTTT.

This clonotype has only a few counts. The chain couples TRBV12-3 or TRBV12-4 to TRBJ1-5, with 10 bases fitting TRBD1. The ends lost 6 bases at V and 7 bases at J; junction bases unmatched: 9. The length of the CDR3 is 15 residues. The CDR3 region is CASSRTGGLGQPQHF. The CDR3 region has the DNA TGTGCCAGCAGCCGGACAGGGGGACTAGGACAGCCCCAGCATTTT.

This chain uses TRBV11-1 with TRBJ1-1; D uncertain. CDR1 and CDR2 (germline): SGHAT, FQDESV (reference sequence). The CDR3 is 12 residues long. V was cut by 3 bases and J by 8 bases, with 10 bases left in between. Here the CDR3 DNA reads TGTGCCAGCAGCTTTGGAGGGTTCGAAGCTTTCTTT. Translating it yields CASSFGGFEAFF.

The chain carries TRBV29-1 and TRBJ1-1; 8 positions agree with TRBD1. Germline V CDR1 and CDR2: SQVTM, ANQGSEA. V was clipped by 4 bases and J by 3 bases; unmatched bases: 7. The CDR3 sequence is 14 residues long. The CDR3 spells CSVGGQGPDTEAFF. CDR3 in DNA: TGCAGCGTTGGCGGACAGGGCCCTGACACTGAAGCTTTCTTT.